Each of the 7 T cell receptor beta chains below was sequenced from the same sample in a study of cytomegalovirus exposure and HLA in healthy donors. 60 Vbeta and 13 Jbeta primers were used in PCR. Sequenced by immunoSEQ multiplex PCR; TCRdb stores in-frame clones only, minus some. The data contain 200,000 or so clones, less than 90% of them singletons. The sample taken for sequencing was PBMCs. These receptors all stem from a girl under three years old in good health and CMV-seronegative.

The rearrangement joins TRBV18 to TRBJ1-1; maybe TRBD1 (6 bases). CDR1 is KGHSH and CDR2 is LQKENI in the germline V gene. The CDR3 contains 12 residues. The V end lost 1 base, the J end lost 6 bases, and 6 bases lay between the germline ends. The CDR3 DNA is TGTGCCAGCTCACCACAGGGGGCTGAAGCTTTCTTT. Its translation: CASSPQGAEAFF.

The chain joins TRBV19 to TRBJ2-1, with D perhaps matching TRBD1 (5 bases). V lost 7 bases and J 4 bases, leaving 14 bases between the germline ends. The CDR3 extends over 14 amino acids. Germline V CDR1 and CDR2: LNHDA, SQIVND (reference sequence). CDR3 loop: CASKQALTYNEQFF. CDR3 DNA: TGTGCCAGTAAACAGGCCTTGACTTACAATGAGCAGTTCTTC.

The chain joins TRBV4-2 to TRBJ2-3; a possible D gene is TRBD2 (5 bases). The ends were cut back, 4 bases at V and 4 bases at J, with 12 bases in the middle. The CDR3 runs 14 residues. CDR1 LGHNA and CDR2 YNFKEQ come from the germline V gene. The CDR3 reads CASSLGVLPDTQYF. As DNA, the CDR3 is TGTGCCAGCAGCCTCGGGGTCCTCCCAGATACGCAGTATTTT.

The chain employs TRBV18 and TRBJ1-2; TRBD1 aligns across 7 bases. Trimming cost V 0 bases and J 4 bases; bases outside gene matches: 2. This CDR3 contains 14 residues. The germline CDR1 and CDR2 sequences are KGHSH and LQKENI. This CDR3 reads CASSPPGQSYGYTF. The CDR3 nucleotides read TGTGCCAGCTCACCACCGGGACAGTCCTATGGCTACACCTTC. The complete variable domain, with remaining parts taken from reference TRBV18 and TRBJ1-2, reads NAGVMQNPRHLVRRRGQEARLRCSPMKGHSHVYWYRQLPEEGLKFMVYLQKENIIDESGMPKERFSAEFPKEGPSILRIQQVVRGDSAAYFCASSPPGQSYGYTFGSGTRLTVV.

This chain joins TRBV2 and TRBJ2-7; TRBD1 agrees at 7 bases. J gave up 2 bases and V 4 bases, and 14 bases lay outside the gene matches. The CDR3 has 17 residues. Germline CDR1 and CDR2: SNHLY and FYNNEI. The CDR3 protein is CASSGIRTGAFAYEQYF. In DNA form, the CDR3 reads TGTGCCAGCAGTGGTATCCGGACAGGCGCGTTCGCCTACGAGCAGTACTTC.

The V call is TRBV19, the J call TRBJ2-1; tentatively, D is TRBD2 (5 bases). Germline V gene lookup returns CDR1 LNHDA and CDR2 SQIVND (reference sequence). This CDR3 region has 16 residues. V lost 0 bases, J lost 2 bases, and 11 bases lay in between. DNA of the CDR3: TGTGCCAGTAGTATAGACCAAGGAGGAGCCTACAATGAGCAGTTCTTC. Residues: CASSIDQGGAYNEQFF.

The V gene is TRBV19, the J gene TRBJ1-5; D is unclear. Trimming stripped 2 bases from V and 0 bases from J, with 5 bases between. Germline V gene data show CDR1 as LNHDA and CDR2 as SQIVND (reference sequence). The CDR3 has 14 residues. The CDR3 is CASSIQDSNQPQHF. The DNA for the CDR3 is TGTGCCAGTAGTATACAGGATAGCAATCAGCCCCAGCATTTT.